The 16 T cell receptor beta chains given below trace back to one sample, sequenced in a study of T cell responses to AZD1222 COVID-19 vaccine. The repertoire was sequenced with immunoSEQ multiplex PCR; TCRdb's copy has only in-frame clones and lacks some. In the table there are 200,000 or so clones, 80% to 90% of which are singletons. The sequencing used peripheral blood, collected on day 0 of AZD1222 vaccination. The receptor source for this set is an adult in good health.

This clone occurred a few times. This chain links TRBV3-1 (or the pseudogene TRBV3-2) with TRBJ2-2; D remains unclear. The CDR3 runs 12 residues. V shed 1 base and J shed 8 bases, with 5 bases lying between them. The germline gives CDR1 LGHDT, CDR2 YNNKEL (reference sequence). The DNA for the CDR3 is TGTGCCAGCAGCCAAGTAGAAGGGGAGCTGTTTTTT. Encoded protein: CASSQVEGELFF.

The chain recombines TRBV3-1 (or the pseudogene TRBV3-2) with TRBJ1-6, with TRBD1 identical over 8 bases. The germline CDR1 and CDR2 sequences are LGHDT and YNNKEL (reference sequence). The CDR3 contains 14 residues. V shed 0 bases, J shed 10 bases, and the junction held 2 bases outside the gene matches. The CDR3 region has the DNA TGTGCCAGCAGCCAAGACAGGGGGCGGTCACCCCTCCACTTT. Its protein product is CASSQDRGRSPLHF.

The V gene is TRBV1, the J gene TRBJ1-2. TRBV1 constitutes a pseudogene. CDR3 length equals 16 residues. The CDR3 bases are TGCACCAGCAGCCAGGGTTGGTCCAAACCTAACTATGGCTACACCTTC. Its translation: CTSSQGWSKPNYGYTF.

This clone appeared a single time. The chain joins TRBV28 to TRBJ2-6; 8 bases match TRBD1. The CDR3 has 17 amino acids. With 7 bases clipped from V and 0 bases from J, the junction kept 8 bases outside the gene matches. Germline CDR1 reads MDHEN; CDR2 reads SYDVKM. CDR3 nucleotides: TGTGCCAGCACTCTGGGGACAGGAATCTCTGGGGCCAACGTCCTGACTTTC. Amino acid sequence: CASTLGTGISGANVLTF. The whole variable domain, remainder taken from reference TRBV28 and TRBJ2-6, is DVKVTQSSRYLVKRTGEKVFLECVQDMDHENMFWYRQDPGLGLRLIYFSYDVKMKEKGDIPEGYSVSREKKERFSLILESASTNQTSMYLCASTLGTGISGANVLTFGAGSRLTVL.

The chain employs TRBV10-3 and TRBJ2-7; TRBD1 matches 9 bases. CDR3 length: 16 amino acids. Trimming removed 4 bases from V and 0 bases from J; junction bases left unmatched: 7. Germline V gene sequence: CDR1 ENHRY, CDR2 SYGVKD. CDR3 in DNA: TGTGCCATCAGTGTGCCGGCGACAGGGGGCTCCTACGAGCAGTACTTC. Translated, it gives CAISVPATGGSYEQYF.

The CDR3 is CASSIDYEQYF. The CDR3 DNA sequence: TGTGCCAGTAGTATTGACTACGAGCAGTACTTC. V usage is TRBV19 and J usage is TRBJ2-7; D call uncertain. This CDR3 contains 11 residues. CDR1 LNHDA and CDR2 SQIVND come from the germline V gene (reference sequence). V lost 3 bases and J 3 bases, leaving 3 bases between the germline ends.

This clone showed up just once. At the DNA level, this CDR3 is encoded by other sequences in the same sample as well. CDR3 protein: CASSLGGLNQPQHF. The CDR3 DNA follows: TGTGCCAGCAGCTTAGGGGGCCTCAATCAGCCCCAGCATTTT. The gene calls are TRBV7-9 and TRBJ1-5, with a weak D call TRBD1 (5 bases). In germline, CDR1 is SEHNR, CDR2 FQNEAQ (reference sequence). The CDR3 is made up of 14 amino acids. Trimming left V 1 base short and J 3 bases short, with 7 bases between. Full variable domain (outside the CDR3, taken from reference TRBV7-9 and TRBJ1-5): DTGVSQNPRHKITKRGQNVTFRCDPISEHNRLYWYRQTLGQGPEFLTYFQNEAQLEKSRLLSDRFSAERPKGSFSTLEIQRTEQGDSAMYLCASSLGGLNQPQHFGDGTRLSIL.

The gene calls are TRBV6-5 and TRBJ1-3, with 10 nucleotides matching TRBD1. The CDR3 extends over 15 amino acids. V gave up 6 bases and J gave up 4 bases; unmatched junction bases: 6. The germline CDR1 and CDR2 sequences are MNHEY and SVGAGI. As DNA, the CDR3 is TGTGCCAGCAGCCCCGGGACAGGGGTAGGAAACACCATATATTTT. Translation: CASSPGTGVGNTIYF.

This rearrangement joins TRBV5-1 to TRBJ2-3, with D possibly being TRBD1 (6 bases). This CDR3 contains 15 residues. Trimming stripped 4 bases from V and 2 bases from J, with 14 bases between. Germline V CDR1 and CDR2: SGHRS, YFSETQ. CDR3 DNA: TGCGCCAGCAGCCCCGGACAGCCCATCACAGATACGCAGTATTTT. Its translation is CASSPGQPITDTQYF.

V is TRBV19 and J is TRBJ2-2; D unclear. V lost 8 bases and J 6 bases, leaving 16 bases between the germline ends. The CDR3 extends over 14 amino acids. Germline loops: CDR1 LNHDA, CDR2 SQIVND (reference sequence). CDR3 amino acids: CASSPNEWSGELFF. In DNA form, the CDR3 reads TGTGCCAGTTCGCCAAACGAATGGTCCGGGGAGCTGTTTTTT.

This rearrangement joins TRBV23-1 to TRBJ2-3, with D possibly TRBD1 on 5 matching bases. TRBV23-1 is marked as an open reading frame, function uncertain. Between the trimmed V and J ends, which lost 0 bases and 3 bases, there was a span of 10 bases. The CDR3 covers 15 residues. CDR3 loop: CASSQSGQETDTQYF. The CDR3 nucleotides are TGCGCCAGCAGTCAATCGGGGCAGGAAACAGATACGCAGTATTTT.

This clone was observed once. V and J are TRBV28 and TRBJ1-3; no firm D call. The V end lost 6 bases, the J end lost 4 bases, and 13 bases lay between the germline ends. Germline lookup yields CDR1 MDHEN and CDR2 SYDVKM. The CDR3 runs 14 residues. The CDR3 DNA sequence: TGTGCCAGCAGGCCGGGAGGGAGCGGAAACACCATATATTTT. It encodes CASRPGGSGNTIYF. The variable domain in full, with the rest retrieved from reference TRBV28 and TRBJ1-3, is DVKVTQSSRYLVKRTGEKVFLECVQDMDHENMFWYRQDPGLGLRLIYFSYDVKMKEKGDIPEGYSVSREKKERFSLILESASTNQTSMYLCASRPGGSGNTIYFGEGSWLTVV.

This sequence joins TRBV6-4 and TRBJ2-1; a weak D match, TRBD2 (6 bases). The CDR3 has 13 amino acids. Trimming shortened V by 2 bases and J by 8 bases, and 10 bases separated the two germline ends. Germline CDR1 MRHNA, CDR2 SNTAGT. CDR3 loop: CASSDEAGHEQFF. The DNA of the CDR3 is TGTGCCAGCAGTGACGAGGCGGGACATGAGCAGTTCTTC.

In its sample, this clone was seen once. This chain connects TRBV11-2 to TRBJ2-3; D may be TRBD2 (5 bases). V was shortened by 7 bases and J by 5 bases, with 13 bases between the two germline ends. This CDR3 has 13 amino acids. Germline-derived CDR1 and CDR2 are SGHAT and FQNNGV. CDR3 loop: CASTKRGGDTQYF. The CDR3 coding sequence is TGTGCCAGCACCAAAAGAGGAGGAGATACGCAGTATTTT.

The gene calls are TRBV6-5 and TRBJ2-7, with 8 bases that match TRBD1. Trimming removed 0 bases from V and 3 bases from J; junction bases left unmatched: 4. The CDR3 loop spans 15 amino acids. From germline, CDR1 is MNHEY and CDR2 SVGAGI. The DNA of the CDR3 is TGTGCCAGCAGTTACTCGCGACAGGGGCACTACGAGCAGTACTTC. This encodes CASSYSRQGHYEQYF.

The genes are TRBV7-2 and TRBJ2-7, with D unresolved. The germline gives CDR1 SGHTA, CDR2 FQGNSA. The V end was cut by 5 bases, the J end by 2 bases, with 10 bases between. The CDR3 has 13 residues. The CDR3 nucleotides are TGTGCCAGCAGCCATACGGAAGCCTACGAGCAGTACTTC. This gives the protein CASSHTEAYEQYF.